A selection of T cell receptor beta chains follows, all from one sample in a study of cytomegalovirus exposure and HLA in healthy donors. Data came from immunoSEQ multiplex PCR; TCRdb stores just in-frame clones and leaves some out. The sample data list 70,000 or so clones. Sequencing was carried out using PBMCs. The receptors derive from a boy aged 10-17 years in good health and CMV-seronegative. Both conserved end residues are part of each CDR3. Fields, in order: V gene, D gene, CDR3 length, J gene, CDR3 protein, CDR3 DNA. A D gene is named only where the DNA matches it firmly.

>TRBV4-2|-|15|TRBJ1-1
CASSPQGLTGTEAFF
TGTGCCAGCAGCCCACAGGGCCTTACGGGCACTGAAGCTTTCTTT
>TRBV9|TRBD2|18|TRBJ2-2
CASSVMPGLVIDTGELFF
TGTGCCAGCAGCGTCATGCCGGGACTAGTAATCGACACCGGGGAGCTGTTTTTT
>TRBV7-9|TRBD1|14|TRBJ1-1
CASSLYTGDEEAFF
TGTGCCAGCAGCTTGTATACAGGGGACGAAGAGGCTTTCTTT
>TRBV5-1|-|14|TRBJ2-7
CASSLGQDVYEQYF
TGCGCCAGCAGCTTGGGACAGGACGTCTACGAGCAGTACTTC
>TRBV6-1|-|12|TRBJ2-7
CASSAPAYEQYF
TGTGCCAGCAGTGCCCCCGCCTACGAGCAGTACTTC
>TRBV5-1|TRBD1|15|TRBJ1-2
CASSLGTGGGYGYTF
TGCGCCAGCAGCTTAGGGACAGGGGGCGGCTATGGCTACACCTTC
>TRBV5-8|-|14|TRBJ2-1
CASCRLQGSNEQFF
TGTGCCAGCTGTCGACTACAGGGATCGAATGAGCAGTTCTTC
>TRBV29-1|-|13|TRBJ1-1
CSVEHRLNTEAFF
TGCAGCGTTGAACACAGACTGAACACTGAAGCTTTCTTT
>TRBV20-1|-|10|TRBJ2-1
CSATTEGQFF
TGCAGTGCGACAACCGAAGGGCAGTTCTTC
>TRBV5-1|-|15|TRBJ1-2
CASSQRGGGSYGYTF
TGCGCCAGCAGCCAGAGGGGCGGGGGGTCCTATGGCTACACCTTC